Listed here are 16 T cell receptor beta chains from one sample, sequenced in a study of CD8+CD57+ T cells in acquired aplastic anemia. Profiling of TCR beta VDJ combinations and CDR3 sequences used genomic DNA as template. TCRdb called the reads again in MiXCR, with one record for every CDR3 protein. This table holds fewer than 250,000 distinct CDR3 sequences, approximately 45% found once. All patients picked for sequencing had shown, by flow cytometry, an expansion of CD8+CD57+ cells. Sequencing input: sorted CD4+, CD8+, or CD8+CD57+ T cells (not recorded which) from PBMCs. These receptors all stem from a human donor with aplastic anemia.

This clonotype showed up many times. The chain uses TRBV10-2 and TRBJ2-7, with D tentatively TRBD1 or TRBD2 (5 bases each). V lost 0 bases to trimming and J lost 2 bases, with 17 bases between them. The CDR3 loop spans 17 amino acids. The germline CDR1 and CDR2 sequences are WSHSY and SAAADI. CDR3 residues: CASSESVDGTPPYEQYF. As DNA, the CDR3 is TGCGCCAGCAGTGAGTCGGTTGATGGGACGCCCCCCTACGAGCAGTACTTC.

The gene calls are TRBV20-1 and TRBJ2-1; TRBD2 matches 10 bases. J lost 1 base, V lost 5 bases, and 2 bases had no gene match. The germline gives CDR1 DFQATT, CDR2 SNEGSKA (reference sequence). The CDR3 is 14 amino acids. Here the CDR3 reads CSAGSGRSYNEQFF. CDR3 coding DNA: TGCAGTGCTGGTAGCGGGAGGTCCTACAATGAGCAGTTCTTC.

The chain has TRBV11-2 and TRBJ1-2; unclear D gene. V shed 0 bases and J shed 7 bases, with 18 bases lying between them. The CDR3 covers 16 residues. Germline lookup yields CDR1 SGHAT and CDR2 FQNNGV. The CDR3 loop reads CASSLDVVSGRSGYTF. CDR3 nucleotide sequence: TGTGCCAGCAGCTTAGATGTAGTCAGCGGGAGGTCTGGCTACACCTTC.

This clonotype showed up many times. The rearrangement uses TRBV7-8 and TRBJ2-3, with TRBD2 identical over 10 bases. This CDR3 contains 16 residues. V shed 1 base and J 4 bases; nucleotides not matched to a gene: 5. Germline CDR1 is SGHVS and CDR2 is FQNEAQ. Here the CDR3 reads CASSLGLAGVSDTQYF. CDR3 sequence (DNA): TGTGCCAGCAGCTTAGGGCTAGCGGGAGTTTCAGATACGCAGTATTTT.

A few counts support this clonotype. V is TRBV6-1 and J is TRBJ2-3; 11 nucleotides align to TRBD2. The CDR3 contains 18 residues. V gave up 2 bases and J gave up 1 base; unmatched junction bases: 8. Germline lookup yields CDR1 MNHNS and CDR2 SASEGT. The CDR3 region has the DNA TGTGCCAGCAGTGAACTCCACTTAGCGGGAGGGGGCACAGATACGCAGTATTTT. Its translation is CASSELHLAGGGTDTQYF.

This clonotype was seen repeatedly, ten times or more. V usage is TRBV4-2 and J usage is TRBJ1-1; D is undetermined. CDR3 size: 15 residues. CDR1 and CDR2 from the germline V gene are LGHNA and YNFKEQ. Trimming pared 0 bases from V and 0 bases from J, leaving 8 bases between. CDR3 DNA: TGTGCCAGCAGCCAAGACATAGGGATGAACACTGAAGCTTTCTTT. Encoded protein: CASSQDIGMNTEAFF.

Points on this clonotype: The CDR3 does not close with the conserved phenylalanine or tryptophan, likely indicating a read error. Because the CDR3's place on the DNA is in doubt, the DNA is left out and the CDR3 is given as listed by TCRdb. The chain links TRBV2 to TRBJ2-2. The CDR3 totals 12 residues, both ends included. Per germline, CDR1 SNHLY and CDR2 FYNNEI. The chain's CDR3 is CASAENTGELDR.

The chain is built from TRBV9 and TRBJ1-6; 11 bases agree with TRBD1. This CDR3 has 16 amino acids. Germline lookup yields CDR1 SGDLS and CDR2 YYNGEE. The V segment lost 1 base and the J segment 8 bases; nucleotides outside the gene matches: 5. CDR3 DNA sequence: TGTGCCAGCAGCGTACGAGGGACAGGGGGATATTCACCCCTCCACTTT. The encoded protein is CASSVRGTGGYSPLHF.

The chain employs TRBV7-4 and TRBJ1-1, with 7 bases aligning to TRBD1. The trim removed 1 base at V and 0 bases at J, leaving 5 bases unmatched. The V gene's germline CDR1 is SGHVT and CDR2 SQSDAQ. The CDR3 length is 16 residues. CDR3 residues: CASSLGTGLLNTEAFF. Here the CDR3 DNA reads TGTGCCAGCAGCTTAGGGACAGGCCTACTGAACACTGAAGCTTTCTTT. Complete variable domain (other parts from reference TRBV7-4 and TRBJ1-1): GAGVSQSPRYKVAKRGRDVALRCDSISGHVTLYWYRQTLGQGSEVLTYSQSDAQRDKSGRPSGRFSAERPERSVSTLKIQRTEQGDSAVYLCASSLGTGLLNTEAFFGQGTRLTVV.

The V and J genes are TRBV19 and TRBJ2-1; D is unclear. V dropped 0 bases and J dropped 0 bases, with 12 bases sitting between them. The CDR3 runs 17 residues. The V gene's germline CDR1 is LNHDA and CDR2 SQIVND (reference sequence). CDR3 protein: CASSIDQYPSSYNEQFF. For the CDR3, the DNA is TGTGCCAGTAGTATAGATCAGTATCCGAGCTCCTACAATGAGCAGTTCTTC.

About this clonotype itself: The junction departs from germline at one end; a sequencing error may be responsible. The V call is TRBV5-1, the J call TRBJ2-1; D not certain. CDR3 size: 15 residues. CDR1 is SGHRS and CDR2 is YFSETQ in the germline V gene. This CDR3 is CASSLTDYAYNEQFF. CDR3 DNA: TGTGCCAGCAGCCTGACCGATTATGCCTACAATGAGCAGTTCTTC.

This clonotype was recorded only once. At one of its ends the junction is not consistent with the germline gene, which may arise from a read error. The rearrangement uses TRBV7-9 and TRBJ2-7; D is undetermined. Germline V gene lookup returns CDR1 SEHNR and CDR2 FQNEAQ (reference sequence). There are 15 residues in the CDR3. This chain's CDR3 is CVSSLGVLVYGEQYF. CDR3 nucleotides: TGTGTCAGCAGCTTAGGCGTTTTGGTATACGGGGAGCAGTACTTC. Full variable domain (missing parts from reference TRBV7-9 and TRBJ2-7): DTGVSQNPRHKITKRGQNVTFRCDPISEHNRLYWYRQTLGQGPEFLTYFQNEAQLEKSRLLSDRFSAERPKGSFSTLEIQRTEQGDSAMYLCVSSLGVLVYGEQYFGPGTRLTVT.

The chain uses TRBV10-3 and TRBJ1-4, with D unresolved. Trimming removed 10 bases at V and 8 bases at J, with 20 bases between. Per germline, CDR1 ENHRY and CDR2 SYGVKD. CDR3 length: 14 amino acids. CDR3 in amino acids: CATSPGALGEKLFF. The CDR3 bases are TGTGCCACGTCCCCCGGAGCCCTTGGAGAAAAACTGTTTTTT.

The chain carries TRBV15 and TRBJ2-3; 7 positions agree with TRBD2. The CDR3 covers 16 residues. CDR1 is LNHNV, CDR2 YYDKDF, per germline (reference sequence). V lost 3 bases to trimming and J lost 2 bases; unmatched junction nucleotides: 8. Written as DNA, the CDR3 is TGTGCCACCAGCAGCGTGGGGGGGAGGATCACAGATACGCAGTATTTT. This gives the protein CATSSVGGRITDTQYF. The whole variable domain, remainder taken from reference TRBV15 and TRBJ2-3, is DAMVIQNPRYQVTQFGKPVTLSCSQTLNHNVMYWYQQKSSQAPKLLFHYYDKDFNNEADTPDNFQSRRPNTSFCFLDIRSPGLGDTAMYLCATSSVGGRITDTQYFGPGTRLTVL.

The genes are TRBV19 and TRBJ1-5, with 7 bases identical to TRBD1. Trimming removed 5 bases from V and 0 bases from J; junction bases left unmatched: 7. The CDR3 extends over 16 amino acids. Germline loops: CDR1 LNHDA, CDR2 SQIVND (reference sequence). DNA for the CDR3: TGTGCCAGTAGTGCGGACAGGACCTATAGCAATCAGCCCCAGCATTTT. Protein product: CASSADRTYSNQPQHF.

In regard to this clonotype: A much larger clone lies a single base off, so this may be a read error. The J gene is TRBJ2-2, the V gene TRBV7-7, with TRBD1 matching 9 bases. This CDR3 has 16 amino acids. In germline, CDR1 is SSHAT, CDR2 FNYEAQ (reference sequence). The CDR3 here is CASSSQGAGETEELFF. CDR3 sequence (DNA): TGTGCTAGCAGCTCACAGGGGGCAGGCGAAACAGAGGAGCTGTTTTTT.